One and the same sample provided the 2 T cell receptor beta chains below, sequenced in a study of OX40 agonist ivuxolimab in advanced cancers. The protocol was immunoSEQ multiplex PCR, while the TCRdb copy is restricted to in-frame clones and leaves out a portion. The sample shows around 45,000 clones, roughly 86% of them seen only once. The sequencing used CD4+ or CD8+ T cells sorted from blood, collected in a trial of the OX40 agonist ivuxolimab. The source of these receptors is an adult with an advanced solid tumor such as melanoma, head and neck, liver or kidney cancer.

The chain links TRBV7-8 to TRBJ2-7, with D perhaps matching TRBD1 (5 bases). Trimming cost V 5 bases and J 1 base, with 6 bases left between them. Germline V gene lookup returns CDR1 SGHVS and CDR2 FQNEAQ. The CDR3 loop spans 12 amino acids. The CDR3 DNA sequence: TGTGCCAGCAGCAGACAGTCCTACGAGCAGTACTTC. Translating it yields CASSRQSYEQYF.

This chain uses TRBV14 with TRBJ1-3; TRBD1 is a possible D gene (6 bases). Germline loops: CDR1 SGHDN, CDR2 FVKESK. This CDR3 contains 17 residues. V lost 4 bases, J lost 4 bases, and 20 bases lay in between. This chain's CDR3 is CASSPHLWGLRGNTIYF. DNA of the CDR3: TGTGCCAGCAGCCCCCACTTATGGGGGCTCCGCGGAAACACCATATATTTT.